The source of this TCR beta chain is a study of blood T cell repertoires in COVID-19. Study background: Acute and convalescent COVID-19 samples came from the United States, Italy and Spain. PBMCs, B-cell-depleted T cells, or T cells were the source of the cDNA or gDNA that made up the material.

Study processing details: Estimation of nucleated cell counts was performed using reference gene primer amplification. Profiling relied on immunoSEQ multiplex PCR, and the TCRdb table lists in-frame clones only, not all of them. The V and J calls and clone size are taken from that table; D and trimming were inferred from the DNA. The table lists approximately 85,000 clones, 90% of them singletons. The ends were cut back, 4 bases at V and 0 bases at J, with 13 bases in the middle. Per germline, CDR1 MNHEY and CDR2 SMNVEV (reference sequence). The CDR3 spans 15 residues. The sequence derives from a woman between 45 and 65 years old in a cohort sampled during active COVID-19. The sequenced sample consisted of peripheral blood. The chain employs TRBV27 and TRBJ2-7; a possible D gene is TRBD2 (5 bases). CDR3 protein: CASSWAGLSSYEQYF. Here the CDR3 DNA reads TGTGCCAGCAGTTGGGCGGGTCTGAGCTCCTACGAGCAGTACTTC.